A single T cell receptor (beta chain) is shown here with its context. Germline assignment: CDR1 LNHDA and CDR2 SQIVND (reference sequence). The CDR3 is made up of 15 amino acids. V was clipped by 8 bases and J by 3 bases, with 16 bases between them. This specimen comes from a study of blood T cell repertoires in COVID-19. In the study overall: COVID-19 samples from acute and convalescent phases originated in the United States, Italy and Spain. Sample material is recorded as cDNA or gDNA derived from T cells, B-cell-depleted T cells, or PBMCs.

In the authors' workflow: Nucleated cell number was recorded as an estimate derived from reference gene primer amplification. Using immunoSEQ multiplex PCR, the repertoire was profiled, and TCRdb retains in-frame clones only, with some absent. V, J and clone size are taken as reported in that table, and D and trimming were inferred from the DNA itself. The table lists over 120,000 clones, approximately 80% of them singletons, with roughly 4.5% in the top ten. This clonotype originated in a human donor in a cohort sampled during active COVID-19. V and J are TRBV19 and TRBJ2-2, with D possibly matching TRBD2 (5 bases). The sample was peripheral blood. This CDR3 is CASRLRDGDTGELFF. The CDR3 DNA reads as TGTGCCAGTCGACTCCGGGATGGGGACACCGGGGAGCTGTTTTTT.